The clone carrying this T cell receptor (beta chain) was counted a few times. Its antigen is unidentified. In TCRdb, the reads were re-called with MiXCR into one record per CDR3 protein. The sample shows over 90,000 distinct CDR3 sequences, approximately 16% of them seen only once. The CDR3 extends over 16 amino acids. Germline CDR1 and CDR2: ENHRY and SYGVKD. The junction had 13 bases not matched to a gene; V was cut back by 4 bases and J by 7 bases. The data were obtained in a study of T cell repertoires in cytomegalovirus infection. Study as a whole: Signatures in public TCR beta sequences pointed to both CMV infection and matching HLA type. Study outcomes and limitations: HLA-C-restricted TCR beta clonotypes specific for CMV led the ex vivo response.

The sequence derives from a human donor in good health (CMV status not recorded). Some clones in this sample may be carry-over from other donors' samples. J is TRBJ2-3 and V is TRBV10-3, with 8 nucleotides matching TRBD2. Sequenced sample: PBMCs. The CDR3 reads CAISGTSGLEGNTQYF. The CDR3 region has the DNA TGTGCCATCAGTGGCACTAGCGGCCTCGAGGGCAATACGCAGTATTTT.